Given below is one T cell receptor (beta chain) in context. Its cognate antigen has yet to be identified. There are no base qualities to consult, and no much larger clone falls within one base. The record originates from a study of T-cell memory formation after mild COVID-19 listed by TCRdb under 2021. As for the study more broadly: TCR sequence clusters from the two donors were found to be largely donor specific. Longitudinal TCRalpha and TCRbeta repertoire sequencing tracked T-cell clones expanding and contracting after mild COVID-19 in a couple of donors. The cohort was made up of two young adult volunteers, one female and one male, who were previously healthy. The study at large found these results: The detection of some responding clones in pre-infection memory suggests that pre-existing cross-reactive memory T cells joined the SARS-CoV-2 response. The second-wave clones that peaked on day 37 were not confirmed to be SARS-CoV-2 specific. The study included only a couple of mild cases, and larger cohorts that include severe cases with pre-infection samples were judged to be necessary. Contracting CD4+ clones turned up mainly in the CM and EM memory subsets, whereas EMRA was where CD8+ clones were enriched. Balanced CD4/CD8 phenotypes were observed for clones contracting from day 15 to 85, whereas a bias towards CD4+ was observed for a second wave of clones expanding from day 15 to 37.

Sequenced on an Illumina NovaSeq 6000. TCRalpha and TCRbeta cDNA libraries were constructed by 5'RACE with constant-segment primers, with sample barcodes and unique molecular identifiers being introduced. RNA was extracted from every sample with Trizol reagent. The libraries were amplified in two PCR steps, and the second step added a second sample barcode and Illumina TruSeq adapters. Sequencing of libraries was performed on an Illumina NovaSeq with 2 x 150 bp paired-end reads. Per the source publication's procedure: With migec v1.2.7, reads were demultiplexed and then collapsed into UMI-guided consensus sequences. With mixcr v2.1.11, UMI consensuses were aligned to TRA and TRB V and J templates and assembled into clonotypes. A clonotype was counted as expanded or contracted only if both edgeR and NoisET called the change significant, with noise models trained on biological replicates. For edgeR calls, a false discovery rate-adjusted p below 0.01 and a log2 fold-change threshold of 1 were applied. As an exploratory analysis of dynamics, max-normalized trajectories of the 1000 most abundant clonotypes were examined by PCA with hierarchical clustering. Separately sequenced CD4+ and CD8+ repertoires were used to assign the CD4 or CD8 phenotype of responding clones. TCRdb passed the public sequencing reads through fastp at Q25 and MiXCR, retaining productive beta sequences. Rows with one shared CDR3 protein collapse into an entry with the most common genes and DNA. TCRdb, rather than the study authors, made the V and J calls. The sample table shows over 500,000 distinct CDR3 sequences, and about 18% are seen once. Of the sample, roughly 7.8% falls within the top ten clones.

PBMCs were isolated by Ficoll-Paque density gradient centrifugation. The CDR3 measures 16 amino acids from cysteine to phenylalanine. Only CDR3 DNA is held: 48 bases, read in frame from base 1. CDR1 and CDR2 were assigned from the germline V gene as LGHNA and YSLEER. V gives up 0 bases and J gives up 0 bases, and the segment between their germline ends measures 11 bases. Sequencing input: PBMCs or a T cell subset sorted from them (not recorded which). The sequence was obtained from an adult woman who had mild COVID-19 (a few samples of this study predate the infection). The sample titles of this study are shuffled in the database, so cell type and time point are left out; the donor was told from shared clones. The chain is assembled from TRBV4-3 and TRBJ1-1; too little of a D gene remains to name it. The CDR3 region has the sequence CASSQEMGRVNTEAFF. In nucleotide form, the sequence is TGCGCCAGCAGCCAAGAAATGGGTCGGGTGAACACTGAAGCTTTCTTT.